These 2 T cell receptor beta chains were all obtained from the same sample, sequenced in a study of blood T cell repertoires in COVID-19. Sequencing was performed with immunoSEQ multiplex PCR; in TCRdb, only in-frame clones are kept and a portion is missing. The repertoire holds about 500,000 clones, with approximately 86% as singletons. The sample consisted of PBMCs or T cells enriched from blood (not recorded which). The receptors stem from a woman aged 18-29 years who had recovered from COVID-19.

The CDR3 bases are TGTGCCAGCAGTGATTACAGGGGTTACGATGAAAAACTGTTTTTT. Encoded protein: CASSDYRGYDEKLFF. This chain links TRBV6-1 with TRBJ1-4; 7 positions match TRBD1. V shed 3 bases, J shed 6 bases, and the junction held 7 bases outside the gene matches. Germline CDR1 and CDR2: MNHNS and SASEGT. The CDR3 runs to 15 residues.

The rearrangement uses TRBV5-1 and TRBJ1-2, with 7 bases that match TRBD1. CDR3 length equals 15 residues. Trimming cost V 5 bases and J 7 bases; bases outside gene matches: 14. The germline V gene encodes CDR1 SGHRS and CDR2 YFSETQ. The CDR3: CASSRTQGPPGGYTF. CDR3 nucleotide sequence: TGCGCCAGCAGTCGAACACAGGGGCCTCCCGGTGGCTACACCTTC.